The 10 T cell receptor beta chains listed next were all sequenced from one sample in a study of T cells in Graves' hyperthyroidism and ophthalmopathy. TCR beta CDR3 regions were amplified from RNA transcripts. A first-round RT-PCR of the TCR CDR3 used the HTBI primer set. From the multiplex PCR reads, TCRdb called clonotypes with MiXCR, one entry per CDR3 protein. The sample lists hundreds of thousands of distinct CDR3 sequences, roughly 14% occurring once. Sequencing used blood. These receptors all stem from a woman aged 40 to 55 with Graves' ophthalmopathy.

This clonotype was counted between two and nine times. The chain joins TRBV20-1 to TRBJ2-5, with 7 bases lining up with TRBD2. There are 15 residues in the CDR3. Germline V CDR1 and CDR2: DFQATT, SNEGSKA (reference sequence). V shed 0 bases and J 1 base; nucleotides not matched to a gene: 5. The CDR3 nucleotides are TGCAGTGCTAGAGATGCGGGAGCACCCCAAGAGACCCAGTACTTC. This gives the protein CSARDAGAPQETQYF.

The table lists this clonotype with many counts. The chain joins TRBV12-3 or TRBV12-4 to TRBJ2-5; D is perhaps TRBD1 (5 bases). V lost 1 base, J lost 3 bases, and 18 bases lay in between. The CDR3 is 17 amino acids. CDR3 in amino acids: CASSLGAGRRVKETQYF. The CDR3 bases are TGTGCCAGCAGTTTAGGGGCAGGGCGTCGGGTTAAAGAGACCCAGTACTTC.

This clonotype has a count of ten or more. This chain links TRBV7-2 with TRBJ2-5; D possibly corresponds to TRBD2 (5 bases). This CDR3 has 13 amino acids. Trimming pared 8 bases from V and 2 bases from J, leaving 12 bases between. Germline V gene data show CDR1 as SGHTA and CDR2 as FQGNSA. The CDR3 DNA reads TGTGCCAGCGTTCCTAGCTTTCAAGAGACCCAGTACTTC. As protein: CASVPSFQETQYF.

This clonotype came up many times. The chain recombines TRBV28 with TRBJ1-2, with TRBD1 matching over 11 bases. Germline lookup yields CDR1 MDHEN and CDR2 SYDVKM. This CDR3 contains 19 residues. Trimming removed 4 bases from V and 2 bases from J; junction bases left unmatched: 15. The chain's CDR3 is CASSSERKGQGGSNYGYTF. DNA for the CDR3: TGTGCCAGCAGTTCCGAAAGAAAGGGACAGGGGGGATCGAACTATGGCTACACCTTC.

This clonotype was seen more than once but under ten times. This rearrangement joins TRBV7-9 to TRBJ2-4; unclear D gene. CDR3 length equals 14 residues. The V end was cut by 1 base, the J end by 2 bases, with 6 bases between. The germline V gene has CDR1 SEHNR and CDR2 FQNEAQ (reference sequence). CDR3 residues: CASSLDRTKNIQYF. The DNA for the CDR3 is TGTGCCAGCAGCTTAGATAGGACCAAAAACATTCAGTACTTC.

This clonotype was counted many times. The gene calls are TRBV28 and TRBJ1-1; the D is unclear. The CDR3 runs to 14 residues. V was cut by 4 bases and J by 11 bases, with 20 bases left in between. In germline, CDR1 is MDHEN, CDR2 SYDVKM. CDR3 sequence reads: CASSSPGLSGSAFF. The CDR3 DNA reads as TGTGCCAGCAGTTCCCCCGGCCTCTCTGGTTCGGCTTTCTTT.

There are many counts of this clonotype. The V gene is TRBV6-1, the J gene TRBJ1-1; TRBD1 agrees at 8 bases. Trimming took 5 bases from V and 0 from J; bases not matched to a gene: 8. Germline values: CDR1 MNHNS, CDR2 SASEGT. The CDR3 spans 16 residues. CDR3 DNA: TGTGCCAGCAGTAGTTGGACAGGGAAGATGAACACTGAAGCTTTCTTT. It specifies CASSSWTGKMNTEAFF.

This clonotype came up many times. This chain connects TRBV6-1 to TRBJ2-7; D may be TRBD1 (5 bases). The CDR3 contains 11 residues. Germline V gene lookup returns CDR1 MNHNS and CDR2 SASEGT. CDR3 residues: CASSDRAVWNV. The CDR3 DNA follows: TGTGCCAGCAGTGACAGGGCAGTTTGGAACGTC.

The J gene is TRBJ1-3, the V gene TRBV2; D may be TRBD1 (6 bases). The germline V gene has CDR1 SNHLY and CDR2 FYNNEI. V was pared by 4 bases and J by 1 base, with 17 bases between. The CDR3 totals 17 residues. CDR3 amino acids: CASSGQVELTSGNTIYF. In nucleotides, the CDR3 is TGTGCCAGCAGTGGACAGGTAGAACTTACTTCTGGAAACACCATATATTTT.

This chain joins TRBV6-5 and TRBJ2-3, with D possibly TRBD1 on 6 matching bases. Looked up from germline, CDR1 is MNHEY and CDR2 is SVGAGI. V shed 4 bases and J shed 2 bases, with 10 bases lying between them. This CDR3 has 14 amino acids. CDR3 DNA: TGTGCCAGCAGTTCACAGGGAGTCACAGATACGCAGTATTTT. Translation: CASSSQGVTDTQYF.